The entry below describes one T cell receptor beta chain. This sample stems from a study of blood T cell repertoires in COVID-19. TCRdb's copy holds only in-frame clones and misses some; the assay was immunoSEQ multiplex PCR. Here the sample spans 200,000 to 250,000 clones, roughly 90% being singletons. The CDR3 contains 16 residues. V shed 3 bases and J shed 0 bases, with 14 bases lying between them. Germline V CDR1 and CDR2: KGHSH, LQKENI. The sample taken for sequencing was PBMCs or T cells enriched from blood (not recorded which). The chain uses TRBV18 and TRBJ1-1, with TRBD1 as a possible D gene (5 bases). The sequence came from a woman aged 25 to 39 who had recovered from COVID-19. CDR3 loop: CASSPRQSSMNTEAFF. The CDR3 nucleotides are TGTGCCAGCTCACCCCGACAGAGTTCTATGAACACTGAAGCTTTCTTT.